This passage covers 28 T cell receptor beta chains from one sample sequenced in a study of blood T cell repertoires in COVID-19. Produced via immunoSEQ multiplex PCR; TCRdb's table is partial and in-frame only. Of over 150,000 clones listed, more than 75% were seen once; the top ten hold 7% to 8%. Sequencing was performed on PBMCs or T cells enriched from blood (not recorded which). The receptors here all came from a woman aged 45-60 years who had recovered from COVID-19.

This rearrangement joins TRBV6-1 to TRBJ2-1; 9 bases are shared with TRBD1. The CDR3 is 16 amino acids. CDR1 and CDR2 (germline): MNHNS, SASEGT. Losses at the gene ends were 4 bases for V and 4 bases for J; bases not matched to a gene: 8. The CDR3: CASSAMSGTGYNEQFF. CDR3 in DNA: TGTGCCAGCAGTGCTATGTCGGGGACAGGGTACAATGAGCAGTTCTTC.

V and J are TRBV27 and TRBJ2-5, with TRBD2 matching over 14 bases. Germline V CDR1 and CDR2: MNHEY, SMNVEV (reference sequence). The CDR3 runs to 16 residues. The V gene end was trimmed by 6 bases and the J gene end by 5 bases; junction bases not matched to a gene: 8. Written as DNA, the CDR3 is TGTGCCAGCAGAGTGGGACTAGCGGGAGAGGGGGAGACCCAGTACTTC. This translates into CASRVGLAGEGETQYF.

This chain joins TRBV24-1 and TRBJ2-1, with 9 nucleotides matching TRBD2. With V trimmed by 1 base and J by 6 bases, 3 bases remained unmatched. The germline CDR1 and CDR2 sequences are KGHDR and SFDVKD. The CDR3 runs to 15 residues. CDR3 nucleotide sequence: TGTGCCACCAGTGATTTTTCGGGACTAGCCAATGAGCAGTTCTTC. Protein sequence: CATSDFSGLANEQFF.

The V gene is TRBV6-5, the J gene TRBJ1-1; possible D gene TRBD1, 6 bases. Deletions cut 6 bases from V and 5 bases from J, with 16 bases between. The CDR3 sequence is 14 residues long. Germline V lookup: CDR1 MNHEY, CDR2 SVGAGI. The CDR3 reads CASRSTGGRTEAFF. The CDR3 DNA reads TGTGCCAGCAGGTCTACGGGGGGCCGGACTGAAGCTTTCTTT.

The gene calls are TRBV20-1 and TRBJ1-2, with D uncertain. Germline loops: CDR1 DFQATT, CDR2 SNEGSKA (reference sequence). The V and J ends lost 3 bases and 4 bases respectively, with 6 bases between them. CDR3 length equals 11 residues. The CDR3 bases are TGCAGTGCTAGGCGGTTCTATGGCTACACCTTC. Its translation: CSARRFYGYTF.

CDR3 residues: CASSNGAGTTNEKLFF. The CDR3 bases are TGTGCCAGTAGTAATGGCGCAGGGACAACTAATGAAAAACTGTTTTTT. The J gene is TRBJ1-4, the V gene TRBV19, with D possibly TRBD1 on 5 matching bases. CDR1 and CDR2 from the germline V gene are LNHDA and SQIVND (reference sequence). V gave up 4 bases and J gave up 0 bases, with 12 bases separating them. CDR3 size: 16 residues.

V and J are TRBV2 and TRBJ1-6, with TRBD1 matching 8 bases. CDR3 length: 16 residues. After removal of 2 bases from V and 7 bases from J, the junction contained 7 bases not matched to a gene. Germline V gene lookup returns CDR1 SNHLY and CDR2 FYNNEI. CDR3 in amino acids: CASSERTGNQNSPLHF. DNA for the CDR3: TGTGCCAGCAGTGAACGGACAGGGAATCAGAATTCACCCCTCCACTTT.

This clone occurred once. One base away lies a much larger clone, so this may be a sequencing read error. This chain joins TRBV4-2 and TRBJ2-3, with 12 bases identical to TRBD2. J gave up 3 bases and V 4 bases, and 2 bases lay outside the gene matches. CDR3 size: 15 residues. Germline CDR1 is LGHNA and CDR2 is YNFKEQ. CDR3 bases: TGTGCCAGCAGCCCACTAGCGGGAGGAACAGATACGCAGTATTTT. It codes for CASSPLAGGTDTQYF.

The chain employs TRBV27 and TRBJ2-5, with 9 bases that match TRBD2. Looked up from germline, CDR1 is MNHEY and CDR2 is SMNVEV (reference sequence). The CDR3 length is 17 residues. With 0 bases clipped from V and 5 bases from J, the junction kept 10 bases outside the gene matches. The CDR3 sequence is CASSLSGGGRAAETQYF. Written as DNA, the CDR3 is TGTGCCAGCAGTTTATCGGGGGGCGGGAGGGCAGCGGAGACCCAGTACTTC.

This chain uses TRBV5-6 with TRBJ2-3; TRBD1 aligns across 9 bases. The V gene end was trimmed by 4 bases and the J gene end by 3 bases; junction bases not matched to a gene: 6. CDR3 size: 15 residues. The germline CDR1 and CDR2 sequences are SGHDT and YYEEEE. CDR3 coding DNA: TGTGCCAGCAGCCTCGGGACAGGGATAACAGATACGCAGTATTTT. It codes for CASSLGTGITDTQYF.

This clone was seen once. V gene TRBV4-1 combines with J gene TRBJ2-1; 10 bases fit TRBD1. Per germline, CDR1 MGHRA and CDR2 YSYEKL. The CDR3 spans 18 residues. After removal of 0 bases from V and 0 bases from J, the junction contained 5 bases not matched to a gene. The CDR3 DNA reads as TGCGCCAGCAGCCAAGAAGGGACAGGGGTTCTCTCCTACAATGAGCAGTTCTTC. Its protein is CASSQEGTGVLSYNEQFF.

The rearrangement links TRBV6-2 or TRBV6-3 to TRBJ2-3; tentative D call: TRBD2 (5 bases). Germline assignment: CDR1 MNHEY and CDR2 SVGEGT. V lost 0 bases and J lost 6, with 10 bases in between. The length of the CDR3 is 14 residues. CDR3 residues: CASSYSRAADTQYF. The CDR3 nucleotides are TGTGCCAGCAGTTACTCGCGAGCGGCCGATACGCAGTATTTT.

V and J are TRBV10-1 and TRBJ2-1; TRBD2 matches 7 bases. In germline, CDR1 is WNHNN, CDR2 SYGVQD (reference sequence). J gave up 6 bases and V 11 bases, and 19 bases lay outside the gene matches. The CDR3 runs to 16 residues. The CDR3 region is CADKRKRGASGNEQFF. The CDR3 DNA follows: TGCGCCGACAAGCGAAAGCGAGGGGCTAGCGGCAATGAGCAGTTCTTC.

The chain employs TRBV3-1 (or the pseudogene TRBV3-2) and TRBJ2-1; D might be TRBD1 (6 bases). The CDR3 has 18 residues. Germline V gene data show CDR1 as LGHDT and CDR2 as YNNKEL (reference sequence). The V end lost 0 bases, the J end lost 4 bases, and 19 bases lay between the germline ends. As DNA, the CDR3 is TGTGCCAGCAGCCAAGATAGGGACACAGGTAAATTATACAATGAGCAGTTCTTC. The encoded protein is CASSQDRDTGKLYNEQFF.

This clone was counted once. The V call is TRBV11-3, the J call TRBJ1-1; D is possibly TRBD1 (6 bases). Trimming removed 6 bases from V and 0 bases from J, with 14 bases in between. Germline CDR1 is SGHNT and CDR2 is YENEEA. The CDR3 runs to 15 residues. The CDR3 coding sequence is TGTGCCAGCAGTGCTCAAGGGGGTATGAACACTGAAGCTTTCTTT. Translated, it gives CASSAQGGMNTEAFF.

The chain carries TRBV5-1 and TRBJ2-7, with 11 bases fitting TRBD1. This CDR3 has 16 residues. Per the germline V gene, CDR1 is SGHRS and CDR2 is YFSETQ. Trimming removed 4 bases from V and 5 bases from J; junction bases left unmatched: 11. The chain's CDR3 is CASSLLTGTGGNEQYF. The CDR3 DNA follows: TGCGCCAGCAGCCTTTTAACCGGGACAGGGGGTAACGAGCAGTACTTC.

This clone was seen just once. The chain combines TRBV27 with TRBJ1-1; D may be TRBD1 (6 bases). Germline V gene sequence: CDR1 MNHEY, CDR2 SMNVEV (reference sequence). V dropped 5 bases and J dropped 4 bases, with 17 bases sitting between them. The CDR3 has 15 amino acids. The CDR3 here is CASSVTGFEATEAFF. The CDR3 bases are TGTGCCAGCAGTGTAACAGGGTTTGAGGCCACTGAAGCTTTCTTT.

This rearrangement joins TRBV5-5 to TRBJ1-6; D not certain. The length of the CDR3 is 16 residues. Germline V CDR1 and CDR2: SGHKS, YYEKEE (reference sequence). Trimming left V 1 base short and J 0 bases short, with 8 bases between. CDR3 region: CASSLYAVSYNSPLHF. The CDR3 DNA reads TGTGCCAGCAGCTTGTATGCGGTCTCCTATAATTCACCCCTCCACTTT. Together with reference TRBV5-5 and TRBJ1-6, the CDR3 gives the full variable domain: DAGVTQSPTHLIKTRGQQVTLRCSPISGHKSVSWYQQVLGQGPQFIFQYYEKEERGRGNFPDRFSARQFPNYSSELNVNALLLGDSALYLCASSLYAVSYNSPLHFGNGTRLTVT.

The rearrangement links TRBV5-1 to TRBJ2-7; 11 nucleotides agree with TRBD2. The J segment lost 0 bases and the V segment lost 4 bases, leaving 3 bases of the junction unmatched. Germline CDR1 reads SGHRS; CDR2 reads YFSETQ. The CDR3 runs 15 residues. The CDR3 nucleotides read TGCGCCAGCAGCAGGACTAGCGGGCTCTCCTACGAGCAGTACTTC. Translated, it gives CASSRTSGLSYEQYF.

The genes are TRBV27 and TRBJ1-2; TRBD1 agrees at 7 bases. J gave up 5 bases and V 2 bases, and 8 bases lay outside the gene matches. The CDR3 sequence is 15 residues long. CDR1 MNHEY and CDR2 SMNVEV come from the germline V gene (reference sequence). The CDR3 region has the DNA TGTGCCAGCAGTTTAGGAGGGACAGCCAGATATGGCTACACCTTC. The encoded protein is CASSLGGTARYGYTF.

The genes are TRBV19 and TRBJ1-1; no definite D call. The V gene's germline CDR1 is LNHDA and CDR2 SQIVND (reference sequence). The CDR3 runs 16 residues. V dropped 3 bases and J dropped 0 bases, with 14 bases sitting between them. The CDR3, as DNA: TGTGCCAGTAGTATTCGTGAGGGTCTATTGAACACTGAAGCTTTCTTT. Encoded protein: CASSIREGLLNTEAFF.

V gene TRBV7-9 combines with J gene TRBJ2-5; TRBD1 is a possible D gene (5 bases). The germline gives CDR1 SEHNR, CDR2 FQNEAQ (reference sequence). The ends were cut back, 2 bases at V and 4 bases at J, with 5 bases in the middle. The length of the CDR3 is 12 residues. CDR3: CASSLQGETQYF. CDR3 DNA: TGTGCCAGCAGCTTACAGGGAGAGACCCAGTACTTC.

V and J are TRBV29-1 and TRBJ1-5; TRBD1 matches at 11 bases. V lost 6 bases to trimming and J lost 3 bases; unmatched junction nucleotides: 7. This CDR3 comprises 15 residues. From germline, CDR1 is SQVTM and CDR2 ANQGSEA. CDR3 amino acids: CSVAGTGGFNQPQHF. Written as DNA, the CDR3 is TGCAGCGTGGCCGGGACAGGGGGATTCAATCAGCCCCAGCATTTT.

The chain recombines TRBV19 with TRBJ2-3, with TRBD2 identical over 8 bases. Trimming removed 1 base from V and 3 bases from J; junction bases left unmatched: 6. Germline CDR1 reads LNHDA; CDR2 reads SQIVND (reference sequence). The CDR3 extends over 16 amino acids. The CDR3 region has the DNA TGTGCCAGTAGTATAGGGGCGGCTAGCGGGACAGATACGCAGTATTTT. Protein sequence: CASSIGAASGTDTQYF.

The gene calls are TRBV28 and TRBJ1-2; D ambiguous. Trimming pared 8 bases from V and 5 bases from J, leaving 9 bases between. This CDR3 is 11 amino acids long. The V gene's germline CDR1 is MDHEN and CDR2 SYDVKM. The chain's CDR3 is CASGPVYGYTF. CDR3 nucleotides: TGTGCCAGCGGGCCAGTTTATGGCTACACCTTC.

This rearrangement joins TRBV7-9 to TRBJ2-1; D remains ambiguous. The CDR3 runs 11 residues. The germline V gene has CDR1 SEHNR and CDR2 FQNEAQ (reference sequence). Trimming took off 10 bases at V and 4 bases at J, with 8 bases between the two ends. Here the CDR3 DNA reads TGTGCCACCCCCCTGTACAATGAGCAGTTCTTC. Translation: CATPLYNEQFF.

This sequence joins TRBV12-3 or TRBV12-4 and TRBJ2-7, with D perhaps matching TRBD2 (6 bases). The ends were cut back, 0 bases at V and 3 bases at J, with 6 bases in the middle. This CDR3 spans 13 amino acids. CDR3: CASSLAAGYEQYF. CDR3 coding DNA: TGTGCCAGCAGTTTAGCAGCGGGCTACGAGCAGTACTTC.

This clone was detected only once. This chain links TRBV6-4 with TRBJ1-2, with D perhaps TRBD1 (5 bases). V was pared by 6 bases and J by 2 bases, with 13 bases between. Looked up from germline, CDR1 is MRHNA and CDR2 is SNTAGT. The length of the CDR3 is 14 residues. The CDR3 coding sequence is TGTGCCAGCAGCCCAGGGATCGGGAACTATGGCTACACCTTC. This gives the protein CASSPGIGNYGYTF.